The 6 T cell receptor beta chains listed next were all sequenced from one sample in a study of blood T cell repertoires in COVID-19. Generated by immunoSEQ multiplex PCR, the TCRdb table keeps only in-frame clones and is missing some. The sample consists of about 75,000 clones, more than 75% of them appearing once. Material: peripheral blood. Receptor source: a human donor in a cohort sampled during active COVID-19.

The gene calls are TRBV25-1 and TRBJ2-7; 8 bases line up with TRBD1. The CDR3 totals 15 residues. The germline CDR1 and CDR2 sequences are MGHDK and SYGVNS. V gave up 4 bases and J gave up 6 bases; unmatched junction bases: 11. The DNA for the CDR3 is TGTGCCAGCAGTGGGAGGACAGGGTGGCGCGGCGAGCAGTACTTC. This gives the protein CASSGRTGWRGEQYF.

This clone was observed a single time. The chain couples TRBV28 to TRBJ1-2; D is possibly TRBD1 (6 bases). From germline, CDR1 is MDHEN and CDR2 SYDVKM. The ends were cut back, 6 bases at V and 8 bases at J, with 31 bases in the middle. This CDR3 region has 18 residues. CDR3 loop: CASSSLRGAKANGRGYTF. CDR3 nucleotides: TGTGCCAGCAGCTCACTCAGGGGTGCGAAGGCGAATGGACGGGGCTACACCTTC.

The chain uses TRBV23-1 and TRBJ2-7, with a tentative D call TRBD1 (6 bases). TRBV23-1 is sorted into the ORF group, with uncertain function. V was clipped by 11 bases and J by 0 bases, with 23 bases between them. CDR3 length equals 16 residues. CDR3 loop: CACDELTGQLSYEQYF. The CDR3 region has the DNA TGCGCCTGCGATGAACTTACCGGACAGCTCTCCTACGAGCAGTACTTC.

The rearrangement uses TRBV18 and TRBJ1-1, with D possibly TRBD1 on 5 matching bases. Germline V gene lookup returns CDR1 KGHSH and CDR2 LQKENI. There are 16 residues in the CDR3. V was pared by 0 bases and J by 3 bases, with 14 bases between. The CDR3 DNA is TGTGCCAGCTCACCACCGGGGAGATCGGGGGACACTGAAGCTTTCTTT. This codes for CASSPPGRSGDTEAFF.

This chain links TRBV10-3 with TRBJ1-3; 8 bases line up with TRBD1. This CDR3 spans 13 amino acids. Looked up from germline, CDR1 is ENHRY and CDR2 is SYGVKD. Trimming at V came to 6 bases and at J to 2 bases, leaving 0 bases not matched to a gene. The CDR3: CAIRGQAGNTIYF. In DNA, the CDR3 is TGTGCCATCAGGGGACAGGCTGGAAACACCATATATTTT.

The chain has TRBV29-1 and TRBJ1-1; possibly TRBD1 for D (5 bases). V lost 6 bases to trimming and J lost 7 bases, with 12 bases between them. CDR1 and CDR2 (germline): SQVTM, ANQGSEA. The CDR3 length is 11 residues. In DNA form, the CDR3 reads TGCAGCGTAAGGGGATCGGTTGAAGCTTTCTTT. It is translated as CSVRGSVEAFF.